This TCR beta chain was observed in a study of brain metastases from non-small cell lung cancer. Whole-study results and caveats: Compared with their matched primary tumors, around 68% of brain metastases showed expanded T-cell clones. Fewer infiltrating T cells were found in brain metastases than primaries. Metastases had sparse T cells but largely shared repertoires with primaries.

A word on this clone: What it binds is not known. This same CDR3 is encoded by further DNA sequences in the sample.

There are 14 residues in the CDR3. Per germline, CDR1 SNHLY and CDR2 FYNNEI. J was trimmed by 4 bases and V by 4 bases; bases with no gene match: 4. Generated by immunoSEQ multiplex PCR, the TCRdb table keeps only in-frame clones and is missing some. The table records roughly 2,300 clones, more than 75% of them present only once. The clonotype was recovered from a donor aged 40 or over with non-small cell lung cancer. V and J are TRBV2 and TRBJ2-1; TRBD2 matches 7 bases. Material: primary lung tumor tissue. The CDR3 region is CASSAWTSYNEQFF. Here the CDR3 DNA reads TGTGCCAGCAGTGCCTGGACTAGTTACAATGAGCAGTTCTTC.